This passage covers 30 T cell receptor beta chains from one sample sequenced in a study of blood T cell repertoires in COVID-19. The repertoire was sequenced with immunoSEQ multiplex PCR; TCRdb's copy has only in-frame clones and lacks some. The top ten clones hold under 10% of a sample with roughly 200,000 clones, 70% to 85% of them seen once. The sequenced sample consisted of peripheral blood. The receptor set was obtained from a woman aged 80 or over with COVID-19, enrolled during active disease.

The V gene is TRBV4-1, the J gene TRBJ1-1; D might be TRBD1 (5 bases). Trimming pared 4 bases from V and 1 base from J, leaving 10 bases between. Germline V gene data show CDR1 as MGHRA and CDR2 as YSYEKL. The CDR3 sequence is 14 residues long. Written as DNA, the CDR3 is TGCGCCAGCAGCCCCAGGGCACCGAACACTGAAGCTTTCTTT. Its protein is CASSPRAPNTEAFF.

The CDR3 nucleotides are TGCGCCAGCAGTCTTGGGGCGGGGTCAAACACCGGGGAGCTGTTTTTT. Protein product: CASSLGAGSNTGELFF. This chain links TRBV5-1 with TRBJ2-2; D is perhaps TRBD2 (6 bases). The CDR3 sequence is 16 residues long. Germline V gene data show CDR1 as SGHRS and CDR2 as YFSETQ. V was clipped by 5 bases and J by 2 bases, with 16 bases between them.

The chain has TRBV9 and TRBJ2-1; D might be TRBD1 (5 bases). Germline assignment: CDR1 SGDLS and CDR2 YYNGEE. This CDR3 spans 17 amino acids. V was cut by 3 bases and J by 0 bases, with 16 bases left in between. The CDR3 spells CASSALRDLRSYNEQFF. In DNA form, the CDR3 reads TGTGCCAGCAGCGCTCTCAGGGATTTGCGCTCCTACAATGAGCAGTTCTTC. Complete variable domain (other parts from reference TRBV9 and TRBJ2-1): DSGVTQTPKHLITATGQRVTLRCSPRSGDLSVYWYQQSLDQGLQFLIQYYNGEERAKGNILERFSAQQFPDLHSELNLSSLELGDSALYFCASSALRDLRSYNEQFFGPGTRLTVL.

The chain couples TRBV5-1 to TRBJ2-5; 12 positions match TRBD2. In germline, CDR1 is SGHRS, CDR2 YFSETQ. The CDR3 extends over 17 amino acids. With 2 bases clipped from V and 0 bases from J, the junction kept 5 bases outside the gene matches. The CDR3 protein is CASSFTLAGGNQETQYF. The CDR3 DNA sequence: TGCGCCAGCAGCTTTACACTAGCGGGAGGCAACCAAGAGACCCAGTACTTC.

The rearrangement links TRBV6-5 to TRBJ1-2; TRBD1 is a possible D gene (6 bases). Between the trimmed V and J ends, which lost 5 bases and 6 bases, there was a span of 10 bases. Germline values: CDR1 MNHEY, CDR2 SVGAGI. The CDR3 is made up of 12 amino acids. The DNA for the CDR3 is TGTGCCAGCAGTCCAACAGGGAATGGCTACACCTTC. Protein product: CASSPTGNGYTF.

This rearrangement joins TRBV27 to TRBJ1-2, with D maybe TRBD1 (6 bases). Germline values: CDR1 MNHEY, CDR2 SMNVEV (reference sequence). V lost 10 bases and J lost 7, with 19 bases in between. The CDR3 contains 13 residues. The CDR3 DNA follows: TGTGCCAACCCTCCAGGGACAAACACTGGCTACACCTTC. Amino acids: CANPPGTNTGYTF.

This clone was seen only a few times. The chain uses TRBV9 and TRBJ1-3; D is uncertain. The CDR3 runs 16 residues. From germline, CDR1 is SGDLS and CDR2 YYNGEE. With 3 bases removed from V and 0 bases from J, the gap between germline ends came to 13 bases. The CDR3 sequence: CASSGRPGDSGNTIYF. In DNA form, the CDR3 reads TGTGCCAGCAGCGGCCGGCCGGGTGACTCTGGAAACACCATATATTTT. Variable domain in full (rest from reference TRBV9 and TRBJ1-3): DSGVTQTPKHLITATGQRVTLRCSPRSGDLSVYWYQQSLDQGLQFLIQYYNGEERAKGNILERFSAQQFPDLHSELNLSSLELGDSALYFCASSGRPGDSGNTIYFGEGSWLTVV.

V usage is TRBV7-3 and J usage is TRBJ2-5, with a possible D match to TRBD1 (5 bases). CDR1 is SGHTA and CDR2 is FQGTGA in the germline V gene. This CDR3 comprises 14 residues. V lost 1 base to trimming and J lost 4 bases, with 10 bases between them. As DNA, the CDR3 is TGTGCCAGCAGCTTAATTGGGCAGGGAGAGACCCAGTACTTC. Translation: CASSLIGQGETQYF.

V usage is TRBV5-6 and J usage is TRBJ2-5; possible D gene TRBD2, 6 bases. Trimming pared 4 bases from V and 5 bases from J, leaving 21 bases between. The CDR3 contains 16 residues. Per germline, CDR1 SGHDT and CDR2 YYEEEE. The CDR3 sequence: CASSPIVGGAGETQYF. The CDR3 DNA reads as TGTGCCAGCAGCCCTATCGTGGGAGGAGCCGGGGAGACCCAGTACTTC.

The CDR3: CASSQATGGQAFF. CDR3 sequence (DNA): TGTGCCAGCAGCCAAGCAACAGGGGGCCAAGCTTTCTTT. The V and J genes are TRBV3-1 (or the pseudogene TRBV3-2) and TRBJ1-1, with 9 nucleotides matching TRBD1. The germline CDR1 and CDR2 sequences are LGHDT and YNNKEL (reference sequence). Germline trimming cut 1 base from V and 9 bases from J; bases unmatched to any gene: 3. The CDR3 totals 13 residues.

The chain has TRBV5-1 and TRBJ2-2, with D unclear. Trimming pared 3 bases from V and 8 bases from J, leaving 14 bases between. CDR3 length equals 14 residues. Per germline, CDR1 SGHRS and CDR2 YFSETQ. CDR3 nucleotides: TGCGCCAGCAGCTCCGCCGGTCGTTGGGGGGAGCTGTTTTTT. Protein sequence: CASSSAGRWGELFF.

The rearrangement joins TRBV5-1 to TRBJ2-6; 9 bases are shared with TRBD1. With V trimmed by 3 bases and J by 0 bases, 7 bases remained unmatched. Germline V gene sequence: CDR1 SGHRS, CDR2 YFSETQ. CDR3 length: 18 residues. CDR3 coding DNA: TGCGCCAGCAGCTCCACGGGACAGGGCGTCTCTGGGGCCAACGTCCTGACTTTC. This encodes CASSSTGQGVSGANVLTF.

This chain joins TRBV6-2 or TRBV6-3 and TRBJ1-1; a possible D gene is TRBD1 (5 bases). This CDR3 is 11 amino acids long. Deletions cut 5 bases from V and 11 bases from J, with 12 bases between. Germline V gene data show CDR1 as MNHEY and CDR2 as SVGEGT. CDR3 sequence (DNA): TGTGCCAGCAGTGACAGCCTGCCGGCTTTCTTT. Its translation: CASSDSLPAFF.

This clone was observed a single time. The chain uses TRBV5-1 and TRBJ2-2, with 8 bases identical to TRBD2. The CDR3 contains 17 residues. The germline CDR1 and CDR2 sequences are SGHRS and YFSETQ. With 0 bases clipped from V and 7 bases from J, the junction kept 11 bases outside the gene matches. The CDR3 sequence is CASSLVRPTSVGGELFF. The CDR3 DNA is TGCGCCAGCAGCTTGGTCAGACCGACTAGCGTTGGCGGGGAGCTGTTTTTT.

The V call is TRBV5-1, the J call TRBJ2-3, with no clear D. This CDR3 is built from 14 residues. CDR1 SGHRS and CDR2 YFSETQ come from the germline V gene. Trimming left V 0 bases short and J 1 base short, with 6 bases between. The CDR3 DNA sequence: TGCGCCAGCAGCTTGGAACGGGGCACAGATACGCAGTATTTT. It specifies CASSLERGTDTQYF.

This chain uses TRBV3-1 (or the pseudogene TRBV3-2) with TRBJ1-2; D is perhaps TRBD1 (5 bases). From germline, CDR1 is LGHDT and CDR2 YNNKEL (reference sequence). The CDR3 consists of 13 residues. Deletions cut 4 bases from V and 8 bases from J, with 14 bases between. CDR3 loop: CASSLGGLGGYTF. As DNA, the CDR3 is TGTGCCAGCAGCCTCGGGGGTTTAGGGGGCTACACCTTC.

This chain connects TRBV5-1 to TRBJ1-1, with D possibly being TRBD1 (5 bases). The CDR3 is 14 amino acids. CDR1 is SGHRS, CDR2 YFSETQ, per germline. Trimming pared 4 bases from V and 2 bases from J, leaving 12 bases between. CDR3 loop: CASSADTANTEAFF. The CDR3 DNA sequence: TGCGCCAGCAGCGCGGACACAGCTAACACTGAAGCTTTCTTT.

The CDR3: CASSLVQGSFREDTQYF. CDR3 coding DNA: TGTGCCAGCAGCTTAGTACAGGGGTCATTCCGGGAAGATACGCAGTATTTT. This chain links TRBV7-2 with TRBJ2-3, with TRBD1 matching 7 bases. This CDR3 contains 17 residues. The J segment lost 5 bases and the V segment lost 1 base, leaving 12 bases of the junction unmatched. CDR1 and CDR2 from the germline V gene are SGHTA and FQGNSA.

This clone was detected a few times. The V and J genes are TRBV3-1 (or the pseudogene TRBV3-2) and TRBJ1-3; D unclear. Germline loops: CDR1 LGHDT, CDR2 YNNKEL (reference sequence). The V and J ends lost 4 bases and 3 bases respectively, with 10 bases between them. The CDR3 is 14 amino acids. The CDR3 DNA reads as TGTGCCAGCAGCCGCCAGTCATATGGAAACACCATATATTTT. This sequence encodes CASSRQSYGNTIYF.

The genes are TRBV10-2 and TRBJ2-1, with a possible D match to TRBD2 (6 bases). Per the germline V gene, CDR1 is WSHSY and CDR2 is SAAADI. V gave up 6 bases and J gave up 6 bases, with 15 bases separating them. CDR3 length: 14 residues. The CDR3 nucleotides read TGCGCCAGCAGAATTAGCCGGAGGGGCAATGAGCAGTTCTTC. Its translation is CASRISRRGNEQFF.

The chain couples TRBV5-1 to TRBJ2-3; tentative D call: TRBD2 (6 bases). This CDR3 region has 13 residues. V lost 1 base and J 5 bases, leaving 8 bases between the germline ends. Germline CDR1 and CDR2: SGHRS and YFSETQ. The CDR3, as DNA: TGCGCCAGCAGCTTGACTAGCCTAGATACGCAGTATTTT. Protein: CASSLTSLDTQYF. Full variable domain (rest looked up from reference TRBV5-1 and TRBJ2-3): KAGVTQTPRYLIKTRGQQVTLSCSPISGHRSVSWYQQTPGQGLQFLFEYFSETQRNKGNFPGRFSGRQFSNSRSEMNVSTLELGDSALYLCASSLTSLDTQYFGPGTRLTVL.

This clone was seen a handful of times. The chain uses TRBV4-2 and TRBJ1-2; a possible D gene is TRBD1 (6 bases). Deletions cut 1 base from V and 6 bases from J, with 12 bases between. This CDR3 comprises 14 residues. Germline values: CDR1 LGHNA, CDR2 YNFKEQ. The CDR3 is CASSQGQGSDGYTF. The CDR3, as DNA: TGTGCCAGCAGCCAAGGGCAGGGGTCGGATGGCTACACCTTC.

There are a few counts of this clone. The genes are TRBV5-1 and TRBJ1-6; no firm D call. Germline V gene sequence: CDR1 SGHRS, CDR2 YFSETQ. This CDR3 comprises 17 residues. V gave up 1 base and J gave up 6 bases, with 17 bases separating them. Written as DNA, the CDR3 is TGCGCCAGCAGCTTGAATGGCAGGCCAACCCCTAATTCACCCCTCCACTTT. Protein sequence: CASSLNGRPTPNSPLHF.

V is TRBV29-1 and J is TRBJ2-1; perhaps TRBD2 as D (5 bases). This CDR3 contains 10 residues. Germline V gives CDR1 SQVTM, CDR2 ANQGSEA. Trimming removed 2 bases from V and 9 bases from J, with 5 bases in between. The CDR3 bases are TGCAGCGTTGAAAGCGGTGAGCAGTTCTTC. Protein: CSVESGEQFF.

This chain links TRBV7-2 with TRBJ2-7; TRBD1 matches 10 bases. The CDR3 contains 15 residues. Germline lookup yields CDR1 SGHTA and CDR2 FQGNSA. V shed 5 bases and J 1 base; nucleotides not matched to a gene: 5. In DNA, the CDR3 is TGTGCCAGCAGCGCCCGGGACAGGGGATCCTACGAGCAGTACTTC. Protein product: CASSARDRGSYEQYF.

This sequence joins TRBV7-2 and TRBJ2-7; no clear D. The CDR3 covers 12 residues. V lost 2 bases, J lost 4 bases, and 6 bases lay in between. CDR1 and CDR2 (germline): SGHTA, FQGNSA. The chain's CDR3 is CASSLSRYEQYF. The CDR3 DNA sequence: TGTGCCAGCAGCTTAAGTCGGTACGAGCAGTACTTC.

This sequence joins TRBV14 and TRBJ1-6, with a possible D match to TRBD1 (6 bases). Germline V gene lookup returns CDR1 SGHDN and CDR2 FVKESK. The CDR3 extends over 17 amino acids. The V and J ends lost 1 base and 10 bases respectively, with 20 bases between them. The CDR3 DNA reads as TGTGCCAGCAGCCAAGCTGGGGGCGGGGGAATTCGATCACCCCTCCACTTT. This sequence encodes CASSQAGGGGIRSPLHF.

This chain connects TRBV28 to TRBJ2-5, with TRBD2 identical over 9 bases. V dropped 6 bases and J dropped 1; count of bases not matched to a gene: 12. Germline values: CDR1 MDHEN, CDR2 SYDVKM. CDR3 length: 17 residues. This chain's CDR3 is CASRSPWSGGTQETQYF. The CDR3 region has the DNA TGTGCCAGCAGGTCCCCCTGGAGCGGGGGGACCCAAGAGACCCAGTACTTC.

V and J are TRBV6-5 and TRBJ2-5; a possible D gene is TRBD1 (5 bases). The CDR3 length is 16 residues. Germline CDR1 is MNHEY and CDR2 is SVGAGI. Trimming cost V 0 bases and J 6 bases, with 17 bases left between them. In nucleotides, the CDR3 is TGTGCCAGCAGTTACTCCGGCCAGGGTATCGTAAAGACCCAGTACTTC. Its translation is CASSYSGQGIVKTQYF.

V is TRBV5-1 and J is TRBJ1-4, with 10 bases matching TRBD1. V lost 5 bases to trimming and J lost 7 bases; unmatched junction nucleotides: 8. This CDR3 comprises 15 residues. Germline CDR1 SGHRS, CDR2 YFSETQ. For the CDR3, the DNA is TGCGCCAGCAGTCTATCCGGGACAGGGGTTGAAAAACTGTTTTTT. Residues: CASSLSGTGVEKLFF.